This entry concerns a single T cell receptor beta chain. Original processing notes: Amplification from reference gene primers served as the basis for estimated nucleated cell counts. Produced via immunoSEQ multiplex PCR; TCRdb's table is partial and in-frame only. V and J calls plus clone size are reproduced from that table; the DNA served to infer D and trimming. This sample has 250,000 to 300,000 clones, with 80% to 90% found just once. This entry belongs to a study of blood T cell repertoires in COVID-19. Overall study context: The United States, Italy and Spain were the sources of the acute and convalescent COVID-19 samples. The cDNA or gDNA used as material had been derived from T cells, B-cell-depleted T cells, or PBMCs.

This sequence originates from a woman in her sixties or seventies with acute or convalescent COVID-19. The material sequenced was peripheral blood.

The CDR3: CASSQTLAGGTQYF. The CDR3 DNA sequence: TGTGCCAGCAGCCAGACCTTAGCGGGGGGTACGCAGTATTTT. The genes are TRBV3-1 (or the pseudogene TRBV3-2) and TRBJ2-3; 10 bases map to TRBD2. Germline assignment: CDR1 LGHDT and CDR2 YNNKEL (reference sequence). V was clipped by 3 bases and J by 8 bases; unmatched bases: 5. The CDR3 runs 14 residues.